The entry below describes one T cell receptor (beta chain). Its target is not known. Pooling of second doses given at about 4 or about 12 weeks was done. The CDR3 runs 15 residues. Germline-derived CDR1 and CDR2 are LNHDA and SQIVND (reference sequence). Losses at the gene ends were 9 bases for V and 3 bases for J; bases not matched to a gene: 6. This entry belongs to a study of T cell responses to AZD1222 COVID-19 vaccine. Study-wide results and limits: Seropositive status at baseline applied to only a handful of AZD1222 recipients. Females outnumbered males among donors, who were mostly white British; clonal diversity was possibly underestimated. The study sampled repertoires only after the peak T cell response.

Clones were read by immunoSEQ multiplex PCR, and TCRdb kept only the in-frame ones, dropping some. This sample has around 120,000 clones, with roughly 90% found just once. The sequencing used peripheral blood, collected 28 days after the second AZD1222 dose. V is TRBV19 and J is TRBJ2-5, with 14 bases matching TRBD2. This TCR derives from an adult who received the AZD1222 COVID-19 vaccine. As DNA, the CDR3 is TGTGCCAGCACGACTAGCGGGGGGGCGAAAGAGACCCAGTACTTC. It specifies CASTTSGGAKETQYF.